This TCR beta chain comes out of a study of type 1 and type 2 diabetes patients. Overall study: Samples came from type 1 diabetic, type 2 diabetic or nondiabetic people, recruited in China. Magnetic bead positive selection isolated CD4+ or CD8+ T cells from PBMCs.

Trimming at V came to 2 bases and at J to 4 bases, leaving 12 bases not matched to a gene. Germline CDR1 and CDR2: SGHTA and FQGTGA. The CDR3 spans 17 residues. No donor had another autoimmune disease or recent infection within four weeks. Amplification started from genomic DNA. A primer set of 30 forward and 13 reverse primers amplified the CDR3. MiXCR was run by TCRdb on the multiplex PCR reads, yielding one entry per CDR3 protein. The table records 250,000 or so distinct CDR3 sequences, more than 40% of them present only once. The sequence was obtained from a man between 18 and 29 years old with type 2 diabetes. The chain employs TRBV7-3 and TRBJ2-7, with TRBD1 identical over 9 bases. Sequenced material: peripheral blood mononuclear cells (PBMCs). CDR3 sequence reads: CASSLGPHGTGFYEQYF. The DNA of the CDR3 is TGTGCCAGCAGCTTAGGGCCTCACGGGACAGGGTTTTACGAGCAGTACTTC.